The clone carrying this TCR beta chain was detected a few times. Different DNA sequences within this sample yield the same CDR3. The entry originates in a study of beta chain features in type 1 diabetes. V was cut by 1 base and J by 5 bases, with 14 bases left in between. The CDR3 length is 15 residues. Germline assignment: CDR1 KGHSH and CDR2 LQKENI. cDNA synthesis used the whole RNA isolate, giving expressed TCRB sequences. Clones were sequenced by immunoSEQ multiplex PCR, and TCRdb holds only the in-frame ones, with some missing. The data contain 300,000 or so clones, roughly 8% of them singletons. This TCR came from a woman younger than 30 in good health. Sequenced: central memory CD4+ T cells from blood. V gene TRBV18 combines with J gene TRBJ2-5; maybe TRBD2 (7 bases). CDR3 loop: CASSPRAGAGETQYF. The DNA of the CDR3 is TGTGCCAGCTCACCACGCGCGGGGGCCGGTGAGACCCAGTACTTC.